This TCR beta chain was found in a study of cytomegalovirus exposure and HLA in healthy donors. A remark on this clone: Its antigen is as yet unknown.

Study-level points and caveats: By a later analysis, the bulk of CMV-associated TCR beta chains appeared HLA-restricted. Earlier findings revealed that most TCR beta V segments proved productive either about 90% or about 30% of the time. Certain sequence variants were highly shared and formed a cluster, and this cluster was likely a sequencing artifact. Association of 16,951 TCR beta sequences with HLA alleles was found at 0.05 false discovery rate in a later analysis.

Germline CDR1 SNHLY, CDR2 FYNNEI. The ends were cut back, 4 bases at V and 4 bases at J, with 8 bases in the middle. The CDR3 sequence is 13 residues long. 60 Vbeta and 13 Jbeta primers were used in PCR. Assay used: immunoSEQ multiplex PCR; TCRdb lists only in-frame clones, some missing. The sample shows around 100,000 clones, 82% of them seen only once. The origin of this receptor is a woman aged 18-29 years in good health and CMV-seronegative. Sequencing used PBMCs. The gene calls are TRBV2 and TRBJ2-1, with D tentatively TRBD2 (5 bases). DNA of the CDR3: TGTGCCAGCAGTGCTTGGACTTACAATGAGCAGTTCTTC. This gives the protein CASSAWTYNEQFF.